This record covers a single TCR beta chain. The V gene's germline CDR1 is SGHNT and CDR2 YYREEE (reference sequence). The CDR3 is 17 residues long. Trimming cost V 0 bases and J 0 bases, with 12 bases left between them. Blood CD8+ and CD4+ T cells underwent high-throughput TCR beta sequencing. TEMRA cells were FACS-enriched, while CD8+ and CD4+ T cells were negatively isolated. An input of roughly 0.5 to 1 ug of RNA was subjected to reverse transcription using random hexamers. Amplification of TCR beta CDR3 used immunoSEQ multiplex PCR across 54 Vbeta and 13 Jbeta. TCRdb redid the calling of the immunoSEQ multiplex PCR reads with MiXCR, one entry per CDR3 protein. The sample lists about 77,000 distinct CDR3 sequences, about 93% occurring once. This record belongs to a study of CD8 T cells in Susac syndrome. Study at large: Among the Susac syndrome patients sequenced, about 6 had active disease and about eight were in remission.

The rearrangement joins TRBV5-4 to TRBJ2-2; D is possibly TRBD1 (5 bases). Sequences were obtained from CD4+ T cells from PBMCs. The clonotype comes from a human donor with Susac syndrome. CDR3 amino acids: CASSLGGLSANTGELFF. The CDR3 DNA sequence: TGTGCCAGCAGCTTGGGGGGCCTTTCAGCGAACACCGGGGAGCTGTTTTTT.